This TCR beta chain was recovered during a study of cytomegalovirus exposure and HLA in healthy donors. Study context: T cells numbering around 190 million yielded approximately 100 million unique TCR beta sequences in an earlier analysis. Notes on the study in general: Usually a TCR sequence was rare, but some public TCRs were found in many donors. A later look showed TCR association rates differing by HLA locus, highest for DRB1 and lowest for HLA-C.

Primers: 60 Vbeta forward and 13 Jbeta reverse. The data were produced by immunoSEQ multiplex PCR, yet TCRdb's version contains in-frame clones alone and is incomplete. The table has some 150,000 clones, less than 85% seen once. Points on this clone: What it binds is unknown.

The receptor's source is a man aged 35-49 years in good health and CMV-seronegative. Sequenced: PBMCs.

CDR3 in DNA: TGTGCCAGTAGTATAAATAGCGGGGGGCCTCGACCGAACACCGGGGAGCTGTTTTTT. Translation gives CASSINSGGPRPNTGELFF. This rearrangement joins TRBV19 to TRBJ2-2; TRBD2 matches 10 bases. This CDR3 region has 19 residues. V was clipped by 2 bases and J by 0 bases; unmatched bases: 9. Germline V CDR1 and CDR2: LNHDA, SQIVND (reference sequence). The full variable domain, in which reference TRBV19 and TRBJ2-2 provide the parts outside the CDR3, is DGGITQSPKYLFRKEGQNVTLSCEQNLNHDAMYWYRQDPGQGLRLIYYSQIVNDFQKGDIAEGYSVSREKKESFPLTVTSAQKNPTAFYLCASSINSGGPRPNTGELFFGEGSRLTVL.